Below, 28 T cell receptor beta chains from the same sample are listed, as sequenced in a study of control samples from healthy donors and cancer patients. Libraries were prepared by immunoSEQ multiplex PCR; TCRdb keeps only in-frame clonotypes and omits some of them. This sample carries 160,000 or so clones, over 90% of them seen once, and the ten largest clones take under 2.5%. Sequences were obtained from blood. These receptors were collected from a man aged 50 to 59 in good health.

V gene TRBV12-5 combines with J gene TRBJ2-1, with 8 bases aligning to TRBD2. CDR3 length: 17 amino acids. Germline-derived CDR1 and CDR2 are LGHNT and FRNRAP. Trimming cost V 1 base and J 7 bases; bases outside gene matches: 12. The CDR3 is CASGLGAQAGVWNEQFF. CDR3 bases: TGTGCTAGTGGTTTGGGGGCCCAAGCGGGAGTATGGAATGAGCAGTTCTTC.

The J gene is TRBJ2-1, the V gene TRBV18, with TRBD1 matching 10 bases. The V gene end was trimmed by 6 bases and the J gene end by 10 bases; junction bases not matched to a gene: 9. Germline CDR1 reads KGHSH; CDR2 reads LQKENI. This CDR3 comprises 14 residues. CDR3 nucleotides: TGTGCCAGCTCTCTCCGACAGGGGGCCGGAGAGCAGTTCTTC. As protein: CASSLRQGAGEQFF.

The V call is TRBV3-1 (or the pseudogene TRBV3-2), the J call TRBJ1-1, with no clear D. Trimming took 4 bases from V and 1 from J, leaving 13 bases between them. This CDR3 has 15 residues. Germline V gene data show CDR1 as LGHDT and CDR2 as YNNKEL (reference sequence). Written as DNA, the CDR3 is TGTGCCAGCAGCCCCGCTAGAGAAAAGAACACTGAAGCTTTCTTT. Its protein is CASSPAREKNTEAFF.

In its sample, this clone was seen once. The chain has TRBV6-5 and TRBJ2-7; a possible D gene is TRBD2 (7 bases). The germline V and J ends were trimmed by 0 bases and 2 bases, with 11 bases remaining between them. The CDR3 consists of 15 residues. Germline V lookup: CDR1 MNHEY, CDR2 SVGAGI. In nucleotides, the CDR3 is TGTGCCAGCAGTTACTCACAGGGAGGGCCCTACGAGCAGTACTTC. Translation: CASSYSQGGPYEQYF.

This CDR3 reads CATRWINEQFF. The CDR3 DNA is TGTGCCACCCGGTGGATCAATGAGCAGTTCTTC. V usage is TRBV15 and J usage is TRBJ2-1; D not certain. Germline CDR1 and CDR2: LNHNV and YYDKDF (reference sequence). CDR3 length: 11 residues. V lost 8 bases and J lost 6, with 8 bases in between.

V gene TRBV28 combines with J gene TRBJ1-1; D ambiguous. Trimming shortened V by 2 bases and J by 8 bases, and 9 bases separated the two germline ends. Germline loops: CDR1 MDHEN, CDR2 SYDVKM. CDR3 length: 12 amino acids. This CDR3 is CASSLQRAEAFF. CDR3 coding DNA: TGTGCCAGCAGTTTACAGAGGGCCGAAGCTTTCTTT. Using reference TRBV28 and TRBJ1-1 for the parts outside the CDR3, the full variable domain is DVKVTQSSRYLVKRTGEKVFLECVQDMDHENMFWYRQDPGLGLRLIYFSYDVKMKEKGDIPEGYSVSREKKERFSLILESASTNQTSMYLCASSLQRAEAFFGQGTRLTVV.

The rearrangement uses TRBV5-1 and TRBJ2-7; unclear D gene. The V and J ends lost 0 bases and 7 bases respectively, with 8 bases between them. Germline V gives CDR1 SGHRS, CDR2 YFSETQ. This CDR3 region has 12 residues. CDR3 DNA: TGCGCCAGCAGCTTGGACAGTTGGGAGCAGTACTTC. Translation: CASSLDSWEQYF.

This chain uses TRBV6-5 with TRBJ1-4; tentative D call: TRBD1 (6 bases). The CDR3 totals 14 residues. V gave up 11 bases and J gave up 5 bases, with 18 bases separating them. The germline CDR1 and CDR2 sequences are MNHEY and SVGAGI. DNA of the CDR3: TGTGCCGGGGGGGGACAACGAGAGAATGAAAAACTGTTTTTT. Residues: CAGGGQRENEKLFF.

This clone was picked up one time. The chain has TRBV28 and TRBJ1-5; TRBD1 matches 7 bases. There are 13 residues in the CDR3. V was pared by 7 bases and J by 11 bases, with 11 bases of the junction left unmatched. In germline, CDR1 is MDHEN, CDR2 SYDVKM. The CDR3 protein is CASNPGGPPSQHF. The CDR3, as DNA: TGTGCCAGCAACCCAGGGGGTCCACCCTCCCAGCATTTT.

The rearrangement uses TRBV10-2 and TRBJ2-3, with 7 bases lining up with TRBD2. CDR3 length equals 15 residues. Germline trimming cut 5 bases from V and 1 base from J; bases unmatched to any gene: 6. Germline CDR1 is WSHSY and CDR2 is SAAADI. CDR3 in DNA: TGCGCCAGCAGTTATGGGAGCGGGGGCACAGATACGCAGTATTTT. Amino acid sequence: CASSYGSGGTDTQYF.

The chain couples TRBV11-1 to TRBJ1-5; D gene uncertain. V gave up 5 bases and J gave up 4 bases, with 6 bases separating them. CDR1 SGHAT and CDR2 FQDESV come from the germline V gene (reference sequence). The CDR3 spans 12 residues. The CDR3 coding sequence is TGTGCCAGCAGCCCCCTTAATCAGCCCCAGCATTTT. Translation: CASSPLNQPQHF.

This rearrangement joins TRBV7-2 to TRBJ2-1; 12 bases are shared with TRBD2. This CDR3 comprises 16 residues. Germline lookup yields CDR1 SGHTA and CDR2 FQGNSA. Losses at the gene ends were 5 bases for V and 2 bases for J; bases not matched to a gene: 4. CDR3 sequence: CASSRGLAGTYNEQFF. The DNA for the CDR3 is TGTGCCAGCAGCAGAGGACTAGCGGGGACCTACAATGAGCAGTTCTTC.

This chain's CDR3 is CSVERDRGDTQYF. CDR3 sequence (DNA): TGCAGCGTTGAACGGGACAGGGGGGATACGCAGTATTTT. This sequence joins TRBV29-1 and TRBJ2-3; 11 bases agree with TRBD1. The CDR3 length is 13 residues. The germline CDR1 and CDR2 sequences are SQVTM and ANQGSEA. V shed 2 bases and J 6 bases; nucleotides not matched to a gene: 1.

This clone has more than one count but fewer than ten. One junction end does not reproduce the germline sequence, and a read error may be involved. This sequence joins TRBV7-8 and TRBJ2-1; TRBD2 aligns across 11 bases. The CDR3 is made up of 14 amino acids. From germline, CDR1 is SGHVS and CDR2 FQNEAQ. The CDR3 region is CASSVAGGPYEQFF. The CDR3 DNA reads TGTGCCAGCAGCGTAGCGGGAGGGCCGTATGAGCAGTTCTTC.

The chain joins TRBV28 to TRBJ1-2; D remains unclear. Germline V lookup: CDR1 MDHEN, CDR2 SYDVKM. The length of the CDR3 is 13 residues. V lost 2 bases and J 5 bases, leaving 9 bases between the germline ends. The CDR3 spells CASSLPGHYGYTF. CDR3 nucleotide sequence: TGTGCCAGCAGTTTACCCGGGCATTATGGCTACACCTTC.

V gene TRBV7-9 combines with J gene TRBJ1-5; no definite D call. V lost 3 bases to trimming and J lost 1 base, with 4 bases between them. This CDR3 is 13 amino acids long. Germline V lookup: CDR1 SEHNR, CDR2 FQNEAQ (reference sequence). CDR3 loop: CASSFNSNQPQHF. Written as DNA, the CDR3 is TGTGCCAGCAGCTTTAACAGCAATCAGCCCCAGCATTTT.

The chain couples TRBV2 to TRBJ1-1; D unclear. The germline V gene has CDR1 SNHLY and CDR2 FYNNEI. Trimming removed 8 bases from V and 1 base from J, with 5 bases in between. This CDR3 region has 11 residues. As DNA, the CDR3 is TGTGCCAGCGGGAAGAACACTGAAGCTTTCTTT. Amino acids: CASGKNTEAFF. Full variable domain (remainder filled in from reference TRBV2 and TRBJ1-1): EPEVTQTPSHQVTQMGQEVILRCVPISNHLYFYWYRQILGQKVEFLVSFYNNEISEKSEIFDDQFSVERPDGSNFTLKIRSTKLEDSAMYFCASGKNTEAFFGQGTRLTVV.

This sequence joins TRBV11-2 and TRBJ1-1; no definite D call. The CDR3 totals 14 residues. Germline V gives CDR1 SGHAT, CDR2 FQNNGV. V gave up 6 bases and J gave up 0 bases, with 11 bases separating them. The CDR3 DNA reads as TGTGCCAGCAGAGTAGAACGGCTGAACACTGAAGCTTTCTTT. It specifies CASRVERLNTEAFF.

This clone was observed a few times. The chain is built from TRBV18 and TRBJ1-1; no clear D gene. The germline V gene encodes CDR1 KGHSH and CDR2 LQKENI. The CDR3 consists of 12 residues. Trimming left V 2 bases short and J 3 bases short, with 4 bases between. CDR3 in DNA: TGTGCCAGCTCACCAGGGTACACTGAAGCTTTCTTT. Its translation: CASSPGYTEAFF.

The V and J genes are TRBV19 and TRBJ1-5; weak D call: TRBD1 (5 bases). Trimming pared 2 bases from V and 0 bases from J, leaving 20 bases between. Germline assignment: CDR1 LNHDA and CDR2 SQIVND (reference sequence). The CDR3 has 19 amino acids. Here the CDR3 reads CASSIKGLGVGNSNQPQHF. DNA of the CDR3: TGTGCCAGTAGTATAAAAGGACTGGGGGTCGGGAATAGCAATCAGCCCCAGCATTTT.

The chain recombines TRBV11-3 with TRBJ2-7, with D perhaps matching TRBD1 (6 bases). This CDR3 is built from 13 residues. The V and J ends lost 1 base and 5 bases respectively, with 9 bases between them. The germline V gene has CDR1 SGHNT and CDR2 YENEEA. The CDR3 is CASSLGQAHEQYF. The CDR3 bases are TGTGCCAGCAGCTTAGGACAGGCCCACGAGCAGTACTTC.

CDR3 sequence reads: CASSLFWGRDEQYF. The CDR3 coding sequence is TGTGCCAGCAGTTTATTCTGGGGGCGGGACGAGCAGTACTTC. J is TRBJ2-7 and V is TRBV27; a weak D match, TRBD1 (6 bases). CDR1 is MNHEY, CDR2 SMNVEV, per germline (reference sequence). There are 14 residues in the CDR3. V was pared by 1 base and J by 5 bases, with 12 bases between.

This chain links TRBV28 with TRBJ1-6; unclear D gene. The CDR3 is 15 residues long. The V and J ends lost 2 bases and 8 bases respectively, with 13 bases between them. Germline V gives CDR1 MDHEN, CDR2 SYDVKM. The CDR3 DNA follows: TGTGCCAGCAGTTTAATATCGGGAATGGATTCACCCCTCCACTTT. Protein: CASSLISGMDSPLHF.

This sequence joins TRBV10-3 and TRBJ1-1; 11 bases align to TRBD1. Germline V gene lookup returns CDR1 ENHRY and CDR2 SYGVKD. Losses at the gene ends were 4 bases for V and 2 bases for J; bases not matched to a gene: 3. The CDR3 extends over 15 amino acids. As DNA, the CDR3 is TGTGCCATCAGTGTGGGACAGGGGGGAAACACTGAAGCTTTCTTT. As protein: CAISVGQGGNTEAFF.

The CDR3 nucleotides are TGTGCCAGCAGTTACTCAAGCAGTGGGGGGAATGAGCAGTTCTTC. This gives the protein CASSYSSSGGNEQFF. The chain couples TRBV6-5 to TRBJ2-1; D may be TRBD2 (6 bases). Germline CDR1 is MNHEY and CDR2 is SVGAGI. This CDR3 spans 15 amino acids. Trimming pared 0 bases from V and 7 bases from J, leaving 13 bases between.

The gene calls are TRBV18 and TRBJ2-1; 10 bases are a match to TRBD2. Looked up from germline, CDR1 is KGHSH and CDR2 is LQKENI. The V gene end was trimmed by 3 bases and the J gene end by 0 bases; junction bases not matched to a gene: 2. The CDR3 consists of 16 residues. The CDR3 DNA is TGTGCCAGCTCACCTAGCGGGAGGAGCTCCTACAATGAGCAGTTCTTC. It translates to CASSPSGRSSYNEQFF.

This clone was detected once. V and J are TRBV2 and TRBJ1-1; D gene uncertain. The germline CDR1 and CDR2 sequences are SNHLY and FYNNEI. The CDR3 has 14 residues. Trimming took 2 bases from V and 5 from J, leaving 12 bases between them. CDR3 sequence (DNA): TGTGCCAGCAGTGAATTAGGGTCGGGGACTGAAGCTTTCTTT. This codes for CASSELGSGTEAFF.

This chain joins TRBV5-1 and TRBJ1-2; D is possibly TRBD1 (6 bases). The CDR3 length is 14 residues. The ends were cut back, 4 bases at V and 8 bases at J, with 18 bases in the middle. The V gene's germline CDR1 is SGHRS and CDR2 YFSETQ. DNA of the CDR3: TGCGCCAGCAGCCCCCGACAGGCAGGTGAGGGCTACACCTTC. Encoded protein: CASSPRQAGEGYTF.